The present entry profiles one T cell receptor beta chain with its context. The data stem from a study of blood T cell repertoires in COVID-19. About the study: Italy, Spain and the United States were the sources of the convalescent and acute COVID-19 samples. From T cells, B-cell-depleted T cells, or PBMCs came the material, which was cDNA or gDNA.

The junction had 8 bases not matched to a gene; V was cut back by 1 base and J by 4 bases. The CDR3 is made up of 16 amino acids. The germline gives CDR1 LNHDA, CDR2 SQIVND (reference sequence). Authors' methods: Nucleated cell counts were estimated from reference gene primer amplification. The table came from immunoSEQ multiplex PCR; TCRdb's copy has only in-frame clones and leaves some out. The DNA gave D and trimming, while V, J and clone size come from that table. This sample has a few hundred thousand clones; roughly 86% occur once, and the top ten carry approximately 0.7%. The sequence was obtained from a human donor in a cohort sampled during active COVID-19. The chain uses TRBV19 and TRBJ1-1; 8 nucleotides align to TRBD1. Sequencing used peripheral blood. For the CDR3, the DNA is TGTGCCAGTAGTATAGGGCGGGCAGGGGGCGGCACTGAAGCTTTCTTT. Translation gives CASSIGRAGGGTEAFF.